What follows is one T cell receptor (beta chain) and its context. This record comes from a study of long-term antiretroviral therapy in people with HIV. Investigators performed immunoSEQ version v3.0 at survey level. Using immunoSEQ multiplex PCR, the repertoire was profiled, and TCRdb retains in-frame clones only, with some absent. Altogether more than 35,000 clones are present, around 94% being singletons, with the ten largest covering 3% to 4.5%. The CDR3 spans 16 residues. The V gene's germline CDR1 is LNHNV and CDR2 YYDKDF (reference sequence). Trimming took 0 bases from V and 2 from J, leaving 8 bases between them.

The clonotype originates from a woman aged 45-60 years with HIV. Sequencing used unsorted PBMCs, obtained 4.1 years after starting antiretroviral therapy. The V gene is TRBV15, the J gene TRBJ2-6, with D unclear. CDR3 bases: TGTGCCACCAGCAGAGATGCGATCCCTGGGGCCAACGTCCTGACTTTC. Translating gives CATSRDAIPGANVLTF.